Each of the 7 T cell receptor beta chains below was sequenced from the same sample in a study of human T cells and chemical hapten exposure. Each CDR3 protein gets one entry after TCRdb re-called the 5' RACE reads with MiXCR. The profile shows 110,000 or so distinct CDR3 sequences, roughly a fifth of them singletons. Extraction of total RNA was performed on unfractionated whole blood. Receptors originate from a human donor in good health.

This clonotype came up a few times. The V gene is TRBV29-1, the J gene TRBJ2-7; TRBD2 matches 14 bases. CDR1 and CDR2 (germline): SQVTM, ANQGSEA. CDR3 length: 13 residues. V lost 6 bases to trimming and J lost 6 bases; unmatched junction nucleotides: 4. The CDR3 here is CSVGTSGSGEQYF. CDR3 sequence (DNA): TGCAGCGTCGGGACTAGCGGGAGTGGCGAGCAGTACTTC.

DNA for the CDR3: TGTGCCAGCACCCGGACGCCGCTCTTGGGTGAAAAACTGTTTTTT. It is translated as CASTRTPLLGEKLFF. This rearrangement joins TRBV6-5 to TRBJ1-4; no firm D call. V lost 7 bases to trimming and J lost 7 bases, with 19 bases between them. This CDR3 spans 15 amino acids. Germline V gives CDR1 MNHEY, CDR2 SVGAGI.

In DNA, the CDR3 is TGCAGCGTTGTCCTAGCGAGGGGATACAATGAGCAGTTCTTC. This translates into CSVVLARGYNEQFF. The chain recombines TRBV29-1 with TRBJ2-1; D is perhaps TRBD2 (6 bases). The CDR3 totals 14 residues. Germline V gene data show CDR1 as SQVTM and CDR2 as ANQGSEA. Trimming cost V 4 bases and J 4 bases, with 14 bases left between them.

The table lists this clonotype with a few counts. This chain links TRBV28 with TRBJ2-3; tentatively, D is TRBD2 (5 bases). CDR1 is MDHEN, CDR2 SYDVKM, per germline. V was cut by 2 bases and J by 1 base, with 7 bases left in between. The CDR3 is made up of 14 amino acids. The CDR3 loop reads CASSLVSGTDTQYF. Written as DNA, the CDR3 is TGTGCCAGCAGTTTAGTTAGCGGCACAGATACGCAGTATTTT. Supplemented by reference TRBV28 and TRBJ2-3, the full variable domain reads DVKVTQSSRYLVKRTGEKVFLECVQDMDHENMFWYRQDPGLGLRLIYFSYDVKMKEKGDIPEGYSVSREKKERFSLILESASTNQTSMYLCASSLVSGTDTQYFGPGTRLTVL.

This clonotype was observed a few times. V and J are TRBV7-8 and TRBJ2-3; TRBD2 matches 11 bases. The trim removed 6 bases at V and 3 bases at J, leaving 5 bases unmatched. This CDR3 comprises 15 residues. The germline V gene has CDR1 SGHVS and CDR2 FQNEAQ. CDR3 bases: TGTGCCAGCAGTAAACTAGCGGGAGAGACAGATACGCAGTATTTT. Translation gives CASSKLAGETDTQYF.

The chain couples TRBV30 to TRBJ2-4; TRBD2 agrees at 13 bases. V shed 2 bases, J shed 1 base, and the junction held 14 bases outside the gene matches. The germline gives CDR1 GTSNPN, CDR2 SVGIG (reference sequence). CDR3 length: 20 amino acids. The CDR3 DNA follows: TGTGCCTGGAGTTCTTACGAGGGACTAGCGGGACCGGGGGCCAAAAACATTCAGTACTTC. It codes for CAWSSYEGLAGPGAKNIQYF.

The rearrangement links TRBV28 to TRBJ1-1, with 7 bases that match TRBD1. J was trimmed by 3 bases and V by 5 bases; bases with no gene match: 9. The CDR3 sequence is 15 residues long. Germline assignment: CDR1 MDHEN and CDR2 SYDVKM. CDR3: CASSEAGGKDTEAFF. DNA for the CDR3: TGTGCCAGCAGTGAGGCAGGGGGTAAAGACACTGAAGCTTTCTTT.